Listed below are T cell receptor beta chains from one sample, sequenced in a study of blood T cell repertoires in COVID-19. Assay: immunoSEQ multiplex PCR; the TCRdb copy retains only in-frame clones and omits some. This table holds 85,000 to 120,000 clones, 60% to 85% found once. The sample consisted of peripheral blood. These receptors were collected from an elderly man with COVID-19, enrolled during active disease. Each CDR3 is given with its conserved first and last residue. The order of the fields is D gene, J gene, clone size, V gene, CDR3 DNA, CDR3 protein. D genes are given only for firm matches. Clone size is not always given. Where it is, it says once, few, many or a class for expanded clones.

TRBD2,TRBJ2-1,NA,TRBV27,TGTGCCAGCAGTCCCCTAACGGGAGCGGGGAATGAGCAGTTCTTC,CASSPLTGAGNEQFF
TRBD1,TRBJ1-2,NA,TRBV18,TGTGCCAGCTCACTAGGGACAGGAGACGGTTATGGCTACACCTTC,CASSLGTGDGYGYTF
TRBD2,TRBJ2-5,once,TRBV2,TGTGCCAGCAGTAAGGCCAGCGGACTAGCGGGAGAAGAGACCCAGTACTTC,CASSKASGLAGEETQYF
NA,TRBJ1-6,few,TRBV7-6,TGTGCCAGCAGCTTAGGTGGAGGGAGTAGGTCACCCCTCCACTTT,CASSLGGGSRSPLHF
NA,TRBJ1-3,NA,TRBV6-5,TGTGCCAGCAGTTACCCGGTGGACACCATATATTTT,CASSYPVDTIYF
TRBD1,TRBJ2-7,once,TRBV5-1,TGCGCCAGCAGCTTGGCGCAGGGGGAATACGAGCAGTACTTC,CASSLAQGEYEQYF
TRBD1,TRBJ1-6,NA,TRBV10-2,TGCGCCAGCGGGAAGGGACAGGTCGAGAATTCACCCCTCCACTTT,CASGKGQVENSPLHF
TRBD1,TRBJ2-7,NA,TRBV5-6,TGTGCCAGCAGCGGAACCGGGACAGGGTTCTACGAGCAGTACTTC,CASSGTGTGFYEQYF
TRBD1,TRBJ2-2,NA,TRBV27,TGTGCCAGCACCTCCGCCGGGACAGGGGCTTTTAACACCGGGGAGCTGTTTTTT,CASTSAGTGAFNTGELFF
TRBD2,TRBJ2-1,NA,TRBV6-6,TGTGCCAGCAGCTCCGCCGTGGGATTCCGGGAGGGGGCCTACAATGAGCAGTTCTTC,CASSSAVGFREGAYNEQFF
NA,TRBJ2-4,NA,TRBV5-6,TGTGCCAGCAGCTTCCCCCACAGTCTAGCCAAAAACATTCAGTACTTC,CASSFPHSLAKNIQYF
NA,TRBJ1-1,NA,TRBV18,TGTGCCAGCTGGACGGGGGGGTACACTGAAGCTTTCTTT,CASWTGGYTEAFF
TRBD1,TRBJ2-7,NA,TRBV19,TGTGCCAGTAGTAGGGACAGGGGCTACGAGCAGTACTTC,CASSRDRGYEQYF
TRBD2,TRBJ2-7,few,TRBV19,TGTGCCAGTAGTTCGGGACTAGCGGAGGGGACCTACGAGCAGTACTTC,CASSSGLAEGTYEQYF
TRBD2,TRBJ2-1,few,TRBV28,TGTGCCAGCACTACGGGGGGGTCCTACAATGAGCAGTTCTTC,CASTTGGSYNEQFF
TRBD2,TRBJ2-7,NA,TRBV13,TGTGCCAGCAGACCCTTGTTCACTCGGACTAGCGGGAGGACAGTCTACGAGCAGTACTTC,CASRPLFTRTSGRTVYEQYF
NA,TRBJ1-2,NA,TRBV10-3,TGTGCCATCAGTGAGAAAGGGGGCTATGGCTACACCTTC,CAISEKGGYGYTF
NA,TRBJ1-1,NA,TRBV19,TGTGCCAGTAGTAGGGGCCCTGACACTGAAGCTTTCTTT,CASSRGPDTEAFF